Described below is a single TCR beta chain sequence and its context. V dropped 1 base and J dropped 4 bases, with 17 bases sitting between them. The CDR3 has 16 residues. Germline assignment: CDR1 MNHEY and CDR2 SVGAGI. This sample is part of a study of shared T cell receptors in the human thymus. Sequencing used immunoSEQ multiplex PCR; TCRdb keeps in-frame clones, though not all of them. The sample has about 660,000 clones, roughly 88% seen once. The sample also formed part of further work on human thymus T cells. That source notes: Among the donors, all were healthy Finnish infants having corrective surgery for congenital heart defects. Thymic tissue was derived from resections collected during corrective heart surgery. There appeared to be biased usage of V and J genes in thymic and blood repertoires. Related research examined unrelated individuals and reported that their thymic repertoires overlapped highly.

This chain links TRBV6-5 with TRBJ2-7; a possible D gene is TRBD2 (6 bases). The sample was thymocytes. The TCR comes from a boy in the first two years of life with a congenital heart defect. In nucleotides, the CDR3 is TGTGCCAGCAGTTACTTCAGGAGGGGAGCCTTTTACGAGCAGTACTTC. Protein product: CASSYFRRGAFYEQYF.